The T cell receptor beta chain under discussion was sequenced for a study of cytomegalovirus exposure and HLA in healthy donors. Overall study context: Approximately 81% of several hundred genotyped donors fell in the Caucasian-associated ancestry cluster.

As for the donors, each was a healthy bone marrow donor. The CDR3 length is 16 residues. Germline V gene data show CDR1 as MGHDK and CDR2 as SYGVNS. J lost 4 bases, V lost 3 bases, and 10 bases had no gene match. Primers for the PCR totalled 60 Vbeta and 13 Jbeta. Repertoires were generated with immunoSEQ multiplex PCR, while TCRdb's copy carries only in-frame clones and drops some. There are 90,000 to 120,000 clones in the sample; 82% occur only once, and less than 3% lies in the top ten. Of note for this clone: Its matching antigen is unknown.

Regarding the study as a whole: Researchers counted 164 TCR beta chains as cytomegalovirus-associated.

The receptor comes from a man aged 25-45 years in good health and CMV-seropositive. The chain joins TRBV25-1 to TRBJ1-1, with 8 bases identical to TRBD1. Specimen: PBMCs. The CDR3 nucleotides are TGTGCCAGCAGTGATCGACAGGGGCGAGGCTCCACTGAAGCTTTCTTT. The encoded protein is CASSDRQGRGSTEAFF.